This TCR beta chain was recovered during a study of CD8+ T cells in alopecia areata. Overall study context: Treated patients were dosed with oral tofacitinib, taking 5 to 10 mg twice daily.

Isolated RNA was reverse transcribed into cDNA used as the sequencing template. Produced via immunoSEQ multiplex PCR; TCRdb's table is partial and in-frame only. This sample has roughly 180,000 clones; roughly half occur once, and the top ten carry 9.5% to 13%. Findings of the study overall: On tofacitinib, scalp clonality and expanded CD8+ clones among top 100 fell significantly.

The V gene's germline CDR1 is SGHDT and CDR2 YYEEEE. The CDR3 contains 16 residues. The V gene lost 0 bases and the J gene lost 4 bases, with 14 bases spanning the gap. Noted treatment: oral pan-JAK inhibitor, 5-10 mg twice daily. Concerning this clone: Antigen specificity is unknown.

The TCR sequence derives from a human donor with alopecia areata. The chain couples TRBV5-6 to TRBJ1-5; D possibly corresponds to TRBD1 (6 bases). The specimen comprised CD8+ T cells sorted from blood, sampled at week 52, from a patient treated with tofacitinib. The CDR3 DNA sequence: TGTGCCAGCAGCTTGGAAGGGGGGCGAAGAAATCAGCCCCAGCATTTT. This gives the protein CASSLEGGRRNQPQHF. The full variable domain, completed using reference TRBV5-6 and TRBJ1-5, is DAGVTQSPTHLIKTRGQQVTLRCSPKSGHDTVSWYQQALGQGPQFIFQYYEEEERQRGNFPDRFSGHQFPNYSSELNVNALLLGDSALYLCASSLEGGRRNQPQHFGDGTRLSIL.